The clone carrying this T cell receptor (beta chain) was observed a single time. The source of the sample is a study of cytomegalovirus exposure and HLA in healthy donors. V was cut by 6 bases and J by 0 bases, with 15 bases left in between. The CDR3 is 14 amino acids. CDR1 and CDR2 (germline): SQVTM, ANQGSEA. A multiplex PCR was run with 60 Vbeta primers and 13 Jbeta primers. Method: immunoSEQ multiplex PCR; TCRdb's copy keeps in-frame clones and lacks some. Of about 190,000 clones listed, over 65% are singletons. The receptor's source is a man aged 35 to 55 in good health and CMV-seropositive. Source material: PBMCs. The chain uses TRBV29-1 and TRBJ2-7; the D gene is possibly TRBD1 (6 bases). The CDR3 bases are TGCAGCGTGCAATACAGGGCCGACTCCTACGAGCAGTACTTC. It codes for CSVQYRADSYEQYF.